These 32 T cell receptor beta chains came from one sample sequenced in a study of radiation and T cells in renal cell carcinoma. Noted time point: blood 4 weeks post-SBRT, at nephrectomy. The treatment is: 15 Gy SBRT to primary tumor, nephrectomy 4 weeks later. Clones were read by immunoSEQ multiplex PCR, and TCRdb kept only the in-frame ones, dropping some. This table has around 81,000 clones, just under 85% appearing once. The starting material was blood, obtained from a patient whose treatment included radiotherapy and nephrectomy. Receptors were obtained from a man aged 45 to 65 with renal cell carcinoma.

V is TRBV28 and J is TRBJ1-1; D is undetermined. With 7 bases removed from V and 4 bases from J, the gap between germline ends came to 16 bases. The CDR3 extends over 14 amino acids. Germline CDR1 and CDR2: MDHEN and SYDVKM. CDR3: CASIRSGWGTEAFF. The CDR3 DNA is TGTGCCAGCATCCGGTCGGGGTGGGGCACTGAAGCTTTCTTT.

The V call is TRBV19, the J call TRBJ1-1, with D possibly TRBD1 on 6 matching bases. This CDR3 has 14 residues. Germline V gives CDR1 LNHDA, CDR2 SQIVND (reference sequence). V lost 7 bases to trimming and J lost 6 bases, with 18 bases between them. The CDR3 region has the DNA TGTGCCAGTAACCCCACGGGGGGCGCCCCTGAAGCTTTCTTT. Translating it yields CASNPTGGAPEAFF.

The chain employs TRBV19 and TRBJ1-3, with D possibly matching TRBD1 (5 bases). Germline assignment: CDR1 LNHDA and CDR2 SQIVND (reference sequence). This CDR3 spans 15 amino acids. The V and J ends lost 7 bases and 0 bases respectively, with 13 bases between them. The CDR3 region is CASNPGDFSGNTIYF. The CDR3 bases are TGTGCCAGTAACCCCGGGGACTTCTCTGGAAACACCATATATTTT.

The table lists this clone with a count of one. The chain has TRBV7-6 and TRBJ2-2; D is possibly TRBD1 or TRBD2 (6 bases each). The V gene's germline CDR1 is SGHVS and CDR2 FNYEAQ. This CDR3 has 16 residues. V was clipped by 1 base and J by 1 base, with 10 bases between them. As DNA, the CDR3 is TGTGCCAGCAGCTTAGTACAGGGAGGGAACACCGGGGAGCTGTTTTTT. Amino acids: CASSLVQGGNTGELFF.

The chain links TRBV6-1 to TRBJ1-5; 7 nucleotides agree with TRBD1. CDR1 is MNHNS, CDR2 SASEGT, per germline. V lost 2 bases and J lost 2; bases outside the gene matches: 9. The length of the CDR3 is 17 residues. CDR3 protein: CASSEILTGWGNQPQHF. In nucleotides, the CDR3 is TGTGCCAGCAGTGAAATTTTGACAGGGTGGGGCAATCAGCCCCAGCATTTT.

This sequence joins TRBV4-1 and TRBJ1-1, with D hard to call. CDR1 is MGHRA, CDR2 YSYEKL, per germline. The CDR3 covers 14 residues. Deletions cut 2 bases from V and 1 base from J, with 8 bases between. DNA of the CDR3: TGCGCCAGCAGCCAATCTTCACGGAACACTGAAGCTTTCTTT. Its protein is CASSQSSRNTEAFF.

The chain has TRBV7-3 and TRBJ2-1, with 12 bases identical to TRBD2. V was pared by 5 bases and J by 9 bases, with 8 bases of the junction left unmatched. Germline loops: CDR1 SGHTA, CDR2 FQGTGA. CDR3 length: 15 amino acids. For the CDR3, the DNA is TGTGCCAGCAGCCAAGGACTAGCGGGGCTGGGTGAGCAGTTCTTC. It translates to CASSQGLAGLGEQFF.

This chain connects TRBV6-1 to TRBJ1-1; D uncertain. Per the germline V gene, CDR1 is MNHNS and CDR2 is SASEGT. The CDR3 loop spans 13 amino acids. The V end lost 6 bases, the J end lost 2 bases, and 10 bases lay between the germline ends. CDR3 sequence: CASSTWGNTEAFF. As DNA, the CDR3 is TGTGCCAGCAGCACCTGGGGAAACACTGAAGCTTTCTTT.

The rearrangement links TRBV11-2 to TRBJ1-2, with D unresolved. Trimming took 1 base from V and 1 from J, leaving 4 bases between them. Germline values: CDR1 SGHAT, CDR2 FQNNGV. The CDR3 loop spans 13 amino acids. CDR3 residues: CASSLANNYGYTF. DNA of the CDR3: TGTGCCAGCAGCTTAGCAAATAACTATGGCTACACCTTC.

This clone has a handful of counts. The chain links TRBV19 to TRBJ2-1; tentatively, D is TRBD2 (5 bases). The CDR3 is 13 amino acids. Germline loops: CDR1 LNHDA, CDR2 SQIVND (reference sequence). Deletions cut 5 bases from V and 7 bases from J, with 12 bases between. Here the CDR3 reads CASSPGLWNEQFF. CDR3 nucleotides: TGTGCCAGTAGTCCCGGACTTTGGAATGAGCAGTTCTTC.

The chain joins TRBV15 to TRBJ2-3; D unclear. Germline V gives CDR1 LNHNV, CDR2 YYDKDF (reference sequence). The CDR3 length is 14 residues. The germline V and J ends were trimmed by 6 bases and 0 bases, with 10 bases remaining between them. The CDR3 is CATRSLGSTDTQYF. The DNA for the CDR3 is TGTGCCACCAGATCCTTAGGGAGCACAGATACGCAGTATTTT.

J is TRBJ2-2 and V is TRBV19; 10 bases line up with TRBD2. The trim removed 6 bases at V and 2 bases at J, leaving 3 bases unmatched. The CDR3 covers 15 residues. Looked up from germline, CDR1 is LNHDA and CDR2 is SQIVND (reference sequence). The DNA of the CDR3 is TGTGCCAGTAGGGCACTAGCGGGAAACACCGGGGAGCTGTTTTTT. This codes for CASRALAGNTGELFF.

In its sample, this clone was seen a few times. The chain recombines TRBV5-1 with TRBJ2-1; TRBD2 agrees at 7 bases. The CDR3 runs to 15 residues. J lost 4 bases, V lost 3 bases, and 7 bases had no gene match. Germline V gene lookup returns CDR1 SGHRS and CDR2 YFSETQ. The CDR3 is CASSYQGGLYNEQFF. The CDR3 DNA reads TGCGCCAGCAGCTACCAGGGAGGGCTTTACAATGAGCAGTTCTTC.

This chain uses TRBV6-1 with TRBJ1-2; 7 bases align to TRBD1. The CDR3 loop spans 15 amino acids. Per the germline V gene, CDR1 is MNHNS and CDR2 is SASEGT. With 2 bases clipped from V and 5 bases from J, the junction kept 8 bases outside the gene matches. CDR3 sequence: CASSEKLAGGYGYTF. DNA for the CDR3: TGTGCCAGCAGTGAAAAGTTGGCAGGGGGATATGGCTACACCTTC.

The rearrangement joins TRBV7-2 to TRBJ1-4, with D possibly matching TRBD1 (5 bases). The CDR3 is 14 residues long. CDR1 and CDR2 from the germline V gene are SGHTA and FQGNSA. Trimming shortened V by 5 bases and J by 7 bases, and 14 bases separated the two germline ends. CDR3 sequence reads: CASSTDILAEKLFF. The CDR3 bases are TGTGCCAGCAGCACGGACATTCTAGCTGAAAAACTGTTTTTT.

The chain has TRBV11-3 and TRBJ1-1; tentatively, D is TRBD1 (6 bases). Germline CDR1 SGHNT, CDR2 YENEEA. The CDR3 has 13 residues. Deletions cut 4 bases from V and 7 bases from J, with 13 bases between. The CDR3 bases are TGTGCCAGCAGCTCCGAGGGGGACCTTGAAGCTTTCTTT. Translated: CASSSEGDLEAFF. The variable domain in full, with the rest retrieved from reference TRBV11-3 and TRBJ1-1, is EAGVVQSPRYKIIEKKQPVAFWCNPISGHNTLYWYLQNLGQGPELLIRYENEEAVDDSQLPKDRFSAERLKGVDSTLKIQPAELGDSAVYLCASSSEGDLEAFFGQGTRLTVV.

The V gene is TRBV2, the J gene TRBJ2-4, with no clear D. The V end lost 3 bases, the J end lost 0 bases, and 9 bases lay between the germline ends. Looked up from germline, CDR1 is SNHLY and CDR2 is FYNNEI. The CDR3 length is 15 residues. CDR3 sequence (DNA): TGTGCCAGCAGTGACGGTATCTTAGCCAAAAACATTCAGTACTTC. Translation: CASSDGILAKNIQYF.

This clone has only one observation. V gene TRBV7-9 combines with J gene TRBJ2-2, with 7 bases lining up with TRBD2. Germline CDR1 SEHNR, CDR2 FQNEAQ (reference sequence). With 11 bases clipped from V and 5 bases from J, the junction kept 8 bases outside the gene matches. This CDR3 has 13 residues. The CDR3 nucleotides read TGTGCCGGCGAGTACGGGGGGACCGGGGAGCTGTTTTTT. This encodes CAGEYGGTGELFF.

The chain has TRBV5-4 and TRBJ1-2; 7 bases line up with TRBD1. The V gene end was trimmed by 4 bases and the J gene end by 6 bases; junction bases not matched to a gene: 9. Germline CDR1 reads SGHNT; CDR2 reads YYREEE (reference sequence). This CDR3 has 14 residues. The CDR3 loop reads CASSPETGINGYTF. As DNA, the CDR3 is TGTGCCAGCAGCCCTGAGACAGGGATAAATGGCTACACCTTC.

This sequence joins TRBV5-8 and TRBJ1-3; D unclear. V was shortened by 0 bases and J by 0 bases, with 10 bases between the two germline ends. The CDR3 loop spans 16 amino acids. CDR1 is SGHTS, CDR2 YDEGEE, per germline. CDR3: CASSLGGTLSGNTIYF. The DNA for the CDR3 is TGTGCCAGCAGCTTGGGTGGTACTCTCTCTGGAAACACCATATATTTT.

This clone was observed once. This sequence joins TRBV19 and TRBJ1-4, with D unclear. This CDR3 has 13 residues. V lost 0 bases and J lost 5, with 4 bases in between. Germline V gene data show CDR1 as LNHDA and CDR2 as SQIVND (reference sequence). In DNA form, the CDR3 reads TGTGCCAGTAGTATAGACCAGAATGAAAAACTGTTTTTT. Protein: CASSIDQNEKLFF.

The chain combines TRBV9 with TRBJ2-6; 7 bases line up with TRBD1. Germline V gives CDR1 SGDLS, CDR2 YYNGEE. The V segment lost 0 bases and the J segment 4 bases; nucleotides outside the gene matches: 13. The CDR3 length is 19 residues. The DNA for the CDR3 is TGTGCCAGCAGCGTAGCTACGGGGACAGCGGCCTCCGGGGCCAACGTCCTGACTTTC. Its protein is CASSVATGTAASGANVLTF.

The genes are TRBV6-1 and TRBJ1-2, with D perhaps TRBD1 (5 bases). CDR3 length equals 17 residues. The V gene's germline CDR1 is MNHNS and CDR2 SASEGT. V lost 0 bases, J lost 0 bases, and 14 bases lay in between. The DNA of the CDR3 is TGTGCCAGCAGTGAAGCGCGCAGAGGGGAGACTAACTATGGCTACACCTTC. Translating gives CASSEARRGETNYGYTF.

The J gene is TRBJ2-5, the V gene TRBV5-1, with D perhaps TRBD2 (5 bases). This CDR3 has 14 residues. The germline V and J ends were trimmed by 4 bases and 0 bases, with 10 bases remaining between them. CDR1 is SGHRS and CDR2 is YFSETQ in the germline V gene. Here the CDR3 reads CASSKDGNQETQYF. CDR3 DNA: TGCGCCAGCAGCAAGGACGGGAACCAAGAGACCCAGTACTTC.

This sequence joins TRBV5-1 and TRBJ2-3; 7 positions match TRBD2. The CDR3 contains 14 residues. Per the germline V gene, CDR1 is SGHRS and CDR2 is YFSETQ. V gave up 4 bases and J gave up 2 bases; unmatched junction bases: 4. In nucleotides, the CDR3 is TGCGCCAGCAGCCCCAGCGGGGCCACAGATACGCAGTATTTT. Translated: CASSPSGATDTQYF.

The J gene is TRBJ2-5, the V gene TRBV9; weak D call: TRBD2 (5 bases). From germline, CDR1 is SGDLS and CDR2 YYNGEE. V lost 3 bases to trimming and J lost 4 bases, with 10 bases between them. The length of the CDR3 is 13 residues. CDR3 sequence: CASSDPRGETQYF. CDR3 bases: TGTGCCAGCAGCGACCCTCGGGGAGAGACCCAGTACTTC.

The chain's CDR3 is CASSKGAGWRVGNEQFF. DNA for the CDR3: TGTGCCAGCAGCAAAGGAGCGGGGTGGAGGGTGGGCAATGAGCAGTTCTTC. The V call is TRBV21-1, the J call TRBJ2-1; whether TRBD2, the table's D call, matches the DNA was not checked. TRBV21-1 represents a pseudogene. The CDR3 is 17 amino acids.

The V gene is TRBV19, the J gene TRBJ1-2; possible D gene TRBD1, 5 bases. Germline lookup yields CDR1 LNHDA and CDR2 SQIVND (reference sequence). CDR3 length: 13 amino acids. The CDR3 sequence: CGSSREANYGYTF. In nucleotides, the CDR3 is TGTGGGTCCTCCAGGGAAGCTAACTATGGCTACACCTTC.

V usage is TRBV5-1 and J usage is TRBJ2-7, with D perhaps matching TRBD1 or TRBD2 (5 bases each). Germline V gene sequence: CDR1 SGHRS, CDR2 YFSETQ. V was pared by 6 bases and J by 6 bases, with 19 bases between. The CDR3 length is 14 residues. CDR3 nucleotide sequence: TGCGCCAGCAAACCAAGTGAGGGGTATGGCGAGCAGTACTTC. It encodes CASKPSEGYGEQYF.

The CDR3 region has the DNA TGTGCCAGCAGTTCCGGACAGGGGGGGAACATTCAGTACTTC. It specifies CASSSGQGGNIQYF. The chain links TRBV28 to TRBJ2-4; TRBD1 matches at 10 bases. V lost 4 bases to trimming and J lost 7 bases; unmatched junction nucleotides: 4. Germline CDR1 reads MDHEN; CDR2 reads SYDVKM. The CDR3 length is 14 residues.

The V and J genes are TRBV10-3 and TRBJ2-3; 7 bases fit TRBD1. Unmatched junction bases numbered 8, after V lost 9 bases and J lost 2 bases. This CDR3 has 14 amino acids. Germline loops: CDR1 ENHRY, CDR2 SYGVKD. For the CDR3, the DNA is TGTGCCATTCCGGGACAGAATAACACAGATACGCAGTATTTT. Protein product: CAIPGQNNTDTQYF.

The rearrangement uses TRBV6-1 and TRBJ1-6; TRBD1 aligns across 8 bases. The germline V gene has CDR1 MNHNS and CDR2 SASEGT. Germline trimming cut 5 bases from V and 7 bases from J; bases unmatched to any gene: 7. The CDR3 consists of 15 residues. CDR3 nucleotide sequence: TGTGCCAGCAGTATGAGGACAGGGCAAAATTCACCCCTCCACTTT. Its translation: CASSMRTGQNSPLHF.